A single T cell receptor (beta chain) is shown here with its context. Germline V gene data show CDR1 as SGHDN and CDR2 as FVKESK. The germline V and J ends were trimmed by 5 bases and 2 bases, with 13 bases remaining between them. The CDR3 loop spans 15 amino acids. This record comes from a study of shared clonotypes between healthy human individuals. Study-wide background: The donor pool was made up of a couple of women and a few men aged 18 to 49.

Cells designated naive CD8 were CD45RO-negative and were positively selected for CCR7, with terminally differentiated effector memory CD45RA+ cells excluded. Donors included only healthy HIV-negative adults lacking recent acute infections or vaccinations. TCRdb keeps only in-frame clones here, not all; method: immunoSEQ multiplex PCR. The data show approximately 1.9 million clones, with 80% to 95% seen just once and 1.5% to 2% held by the top ten. The origin of this receptor is a man in his late teens or twenties in good health. Some clones in this sample may be carry-over from other donors' samples. Material for sequencing was naive CD8+ T cells from PBMCs. The gene calls are TRBV14 and TRBJ2-1, with a tentative D call TRBD2 (6 bases). The CDR3 loop is CASSGRSGAYNEQFF. Here the CDR3 DNA reads TGTGCCAGCAGCGGACGTAGCGGAGCCTACAATGAGCAGTTCTTC.